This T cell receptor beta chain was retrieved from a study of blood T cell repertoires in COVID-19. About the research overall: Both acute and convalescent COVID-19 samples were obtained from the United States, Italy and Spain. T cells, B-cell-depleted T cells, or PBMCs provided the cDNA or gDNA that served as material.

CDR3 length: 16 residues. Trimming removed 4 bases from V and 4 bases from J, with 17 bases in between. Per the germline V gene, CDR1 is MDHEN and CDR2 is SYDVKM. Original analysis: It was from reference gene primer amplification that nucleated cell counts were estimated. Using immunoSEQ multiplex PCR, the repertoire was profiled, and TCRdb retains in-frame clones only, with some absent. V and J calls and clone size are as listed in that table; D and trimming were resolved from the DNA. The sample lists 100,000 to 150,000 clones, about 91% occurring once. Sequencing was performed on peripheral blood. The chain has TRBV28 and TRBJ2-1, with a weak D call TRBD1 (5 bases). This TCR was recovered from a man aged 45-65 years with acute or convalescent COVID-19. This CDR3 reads CASSSASARGYNEQFF. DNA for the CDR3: TGTGCCAGCAGTTCGGCGTCGGCAAGGGGTTACAATGAGCAGTTCTTC.